What follows are 19 T cell receptor beta chains derived from one specimen sequenced in a study of T-cell reconstitution after alpha-beta-depleted transplantation in children. TCRbeta library construction was performed incorporating unique molecular identifiers. Via MiXCR, TCRdb re-called the PCR reads, giving one row per CDR3 protein. The sample lists under 750,000 distinct CDR3 sequences, about 23% occurring once. The sample was PBMCs, mostly from graft donor cells, taken 360 days after TCRalphabeta/CD19-depleted stem cell transplant. The receptors here all came from a boy under three years old who had a stem cell transplant for acute myeloid leukemia, so the T cells may come from the graft donor.

This clonotype was seen ten or more times. The genes are TRBV12-3 or TRBV12-4 and TRBJ2-2, with a possible D match to TRBD2 (6 bases). This CDR3 region has 16 residues. The germline V and J ends were trimmed by 4 bases and 0 bases, with 12 bases remaining between them. CDR3 region: CASSSPGRSNTGELFF. CDR3 DNA: TGTGCCAGCAGTTCCCCAGGGAGGTCGAACACCGGGGAGCTGTTTTTT.

The chain carries TRBV7-3 and TRBJ2-6; D assignment may be TRBD1 or TRBD2 (5 bases each). Germline CDR1 reads SGHTA; CDR2 reads FQGTGA. CDR3 length equals 14 residues. Between the trimmed V and J ends, which lost 6 bases and 4 bases, there was a span of 10 bases. CDR3 protein: CASRGVAGANVLTF. The CDR3 DNA is TGTGCCAGCAGGGGGGTCGCCGGGGCCAACGTCCTGACTTTC. The full variable domain, completed using reference TRBV7-3 and TRBJ2-6, is GAGVSQTPSNKVTEKGKYVELRCDPISGHTALYWYRQSLGQGPEFLIYFQGTGAADDSGLPNDRFFAVRPEGSVSTLKIQRTERGDSAVYLCASRGVAGANVLTFGAGSRLTVL.

This clonotype was seen more than once but under ten times. V is TRBV2 and J is TRBJ2-2; the D gene is possibly TRBD2 (6 bases). V was cut by 5 bases and J by 5 bases, with 12 bases left in between. The CDR3 length is 14 residues. Germline V gene data show CDR1 as SNHLY and CDR2 as FYNNEI. The chain's CDR3 is CASSIGGTTGELFF. Written as DNA, the CDR3 is TGTGCCAGCAGTATCGGGGGAACGACCGGGGAGCTGTTTTTT.

This clonotype was observed at least ten times. This chain links TRBV20-1 with TRBJ2-7; D is possibly TRBD1 (6 bases). Trimming removed 3 bases at V and 3 bases at J, with 12 bases between. Looked up from germline, CDR1 is DFQATT and CDR2 is SNEGSKA (reference sequence). The CDR3 is made up of 13 amino acids. The CDR3 protein is CSASLQGFYEQYV. For the CDR3, the DNA is TGCAGTGCTAGCCTACAGGGTTTCTACGAGCAGTACGTC.

V is TRBV27 and J is TRBJ2-1; a possible D gene is TRBD1 (5 bases). The V gene's germline CDR1 is MNHEY and CDR2 SMNVEV (reference sequence). The CDR3 runs 16 residues. Trimming left V 4 bases short and J 4 bases short, with 17 bases between. The CDR3 is CASSSLRARSYNEQFF. CDR3 DNA: TGTGCCAGCAGTTCCCTCAGGGCGCGATCGTACAATGAGCAGTTCTTC.

The CDR3 reads CSAAGTGGKLTSRTIGEQFF. CDR3 DNA: TGCAGTGCTGCCGGGACAGGGGGGAAGCTTACGAGTCGGACAATAGGTGAGCAGTTCTTC. The chain recombines TRBV20-1 with TRBJ2-1; 11 bases are shared with TRBD1. The CDR3 is made up of 20 amino acids. Trimming cost V 5 bases and J 9 bases; bases outside gene matches: 27. Germline assignment: CDR1 DFQATT and CDR2 SNEGSKA (reference sequence).

This clonotype came up a few times. This chain joins TRBV29-1 and TRBJ1-2; 8 positions match TRBD1. V lost 4 bases, J lost 4 bases, and 8 bases stayed unmatched. The germline V gene has CDR1 SQVTM and CDR2 ANQGSEA. The CDR3 extends over 14 amino acids. The CDR3 bases are TGCAGCGTTGCTTCACAGGGGGTGAGCTATGGCTACACCTTC. It yields the protein CSVASQGVSYGYTF. The full variable domain, completed using reference TRBV29-1 and TRBJ1-2, is SAVISQKPSRDICQRGTSLTIQCQVDSQVTMMFWYRQQPGQSLTLIATANQGSEATYESGFVIDKFPISRPNLTFSTLTVSNMSPEDSSIYLCSVASQGVSYGYTFGSGTRLTVV.

This sequence joins TRBV18 and TRBJ2-3, with 9 bases identical to TRBD1. The CDR3 has 16 amino acids. V trimming: 3 bases; J trimming: 3 bases; junction bases outside the gene matches: 7. Germline lookup yields CDR1 KGHSH and CDR2 LQKENI. The CDR3: CASSPLQGAVTDTQYF. CDR3 nucleotide sequence: TGTGCCAGCTCACCGCTACAGGGGGCAGTGACAGATACGCAGTATTTT. The whole variable domain, remainder taken from reference TRBV18 and TRBJ2-3, is NAGVMQNPRHLVRRRGQEARLRCSPMKGHSHVYWYRQLPEEGLKFMVYLQKENIIDESGMPKERFSAEFPKEGPSILRIQQVVRGDSAAYFCASSPLQGAVTDTQYFGPGTRLTVL.

This clonotype was found a few times. The chain employs TRBV12-3 or TRBV12-4 and TRBJ1-5; no reliable D call. V was trimmed by 3 bases and J by 2 bases, leaving 8 bases between them. The CDR3 extends over 14 amino acids. Written as DNA, the CDR3 is TGTGCCAGCAGTTTTAGCTCCGGCAATCAGCCCCAGCATTTT. This translates into CASSFSSGNQPQHF.

This clonotype has more than one count but fewer than ten. This sequence joins TRBV12-3 or TRBV12-4 and TRBJ2-5; D remains unclear. There are 12 residues in the CDR3. Trimming cost V 6 bases and J 4 bases, with 9 bases left between them. The CDR3 DNA is TGTGCCAGCAGCCCTGACGCAGAGACCCAGTACTTC. Protein product: CASSPDAETQYF.

This clonotype was seen only once. The chain carries TRBV5-1 and TRBJ1-1; D gene ambiguous. CDR3 size: 15 residues. Trimming removed 4 bases from V and 0 bases from J, with 13 bases in between. The V gene's germline CDR1 is SGHRS and CDR2 YFSETQ. CDR3 in amino acids: CASSPSVEVNTEAFF. CDR3 DNA: TGCGCCAGCAGCCCGTCGGTGGAGGTGAACACTGAAGCTTTCTTT.

The chain is built from TRBV5-1 and TRBJ2-7, with D possibly TRBD1 on 6 matching bases. V gave up 1 base and J gave up 5 bases, with 16 bases separating them. Germline assignment: CDR1 SGHRS and CDR2 YFSETQ. CDR3 length: 15 residues. CDR3 protein: CASSLFGTKTDEQYF. CDR3 nucleotides: TGCGCCAGCAGCTTGTTCGGGACAAAGACGGACGAGCAGTACTTC.

There are many counts of this clonotype. The rearrangement joins TRBV5-1 to TRBJ1-2; D remains unclear. The germline gives CDR1 SGHRS, CDR2 YFSETQ. This CDR3 region has 11 residues. V lost 5 bases, J lost 4 bases, and 6 bases lay in between. CDR3 coding DNA: TGCGCCAGCAGGGAATCCTATGGCTACACCTTC. As protein: CASRESYGYTF.

This clonotype appeared a few times. The chain employs TRBV20-1 and TRBJ2-7; TRBD1 aligns across 10 bases. This CDR3 region has 15 residues. Germline assignment: CDR1 DFQATT and CDR2 SNEGSKA (reference sequence). J lost 2 bases, V lost 1 base, and 5 bases had no gene match. CDR3: CSARAQGQGPYEQYV. Here the CDR3 DNA reads TGCAGTGCTAGAGCCCAGGGACAGGGGCCCTACGAGCAGTACGTC.

The table lists this clonotype with many counts. J is TRBJ1-5 and V is TRBV29-1, with 8 bases aligning to TRBD1. This CDR3 region has 13 residues. Per the germline V gene, CDR1 is SQVTM and CDR2 is ANQGSEA. Losses at the gene ends were 3 bases for V and 5 bases for J; bases not matched to a gene: 3. CDR3 nucleotide sequence: TGCAGCGTTGAGGAACAGGGGGATCAGCCCCAGCATTTT. This encodes CSVEEQGDQPQHF.

This clonotype was observed a few times. The rearrangement joins TRBV12-3 or TRBV12-4 to TRBJ1-4; 8 bases are a match to TRBD1. The trim removed 6 bases at V and 5 bases at J, leaving 11 bases unmatched. This CDR3 is 16 amino acids long. The CDR3 is CASSLRPGQGNEKLFF. In DNA form, the CDR3 reads TGTGCCAGCAGCTTACGACCTGGACAGGGAAATGAAAAACTGTTTTTT.

The J gene is TRBJ2-5, the V gene TRBV11-2; TRBD1 is a possible D gene (6 bases). The CDR3 is 15 amino acids. The germline V gene has CDR1 SGHAT and CDR2 FQNNGV. V shed 4 bases and J shed 3 bases, with 15 bases lying between them. Here the CDR3 DNA reads TGTGCCAGCAGCTCCACGGGACACCGTGAAGAGACCCAGTACTTC. As protein: CASSSTGHREETQYF.

The genes are TRBV7-9 and TRBJ2-7, with 8 bases lining up with TRBD2. This CDR3 is 14 amino acids long. CDR1 is SEHNR and CDR2 is FQNEAQ in the germline V gene (reference sequence). J was trimmed by 5 bases and V by 2 bases; bases with no gene match: 5. CDR3 nucleotide sequence: TGTGCCAGCAGCTTACCCGGACTAGCCCACGAGCAGTACTTC. Its protein product is CASSLPGLAHEQYF.

This clonotype was recorded a few times. At one boundary the junction diverges from the germline segment, which might be a read error. The rearrangement uses TRBV20-1 and TRBJ2-1; D is perhaps TRBD2 (6 bases). Germline V lookup: CDR1 DFQATT, CDR2 SNEGSKA (reference sequence). The CDR3 contains 14 residues. CDR3 coding DNA: TGCAGTGCTCCCCTGCGGGGCGGATACAGTGAGCAGTTCTTC. As protein: CSAPLRGGYSEQFF.